These T cell receptor beta chains were read from a single sample in a study of read filtering for tumor transcriptome and immune sequencing. TCRdb ran MiXCR on the reads and lists one entry per CDR3 protein. Seen here are nearly 60,000 distinct CDR3 sequences, 9% to 15% observed once, and the top ten hold around 16%. Input material: a population of CD138-negative cells sorted from bone marrow. Source of these receptors: a donor older than 35 with multiple myeloma. CDR3s include the opening cysteine and the closing phenylalanine or tryptophan. The order of the fields is CDR3 DNA, CDR3 protein, CDR3 length, J gene, clone size, D gene, V gene. A D gene is named only where the DNA matches it firmly. A clone size is listed for some rows: how often the clone was seen (once, few, many), or a class if it is expanded.

TGTGCCAGCAGCTTAGCAGGGGGAACTGAAGCTTCCTTT	CASSLAGGTEASF	13	TRBJ1-1	NA	TRBD1	TRBV11-3
TGTGCCAGCAGCCAAGGTGCCCGGCAGGGGACGAAACTGTTTTTT	CASSQGARQGTKLFF	15	TRBJ1-4	many	NA	TRBV4-2
TGTGCCAGCAGTTACATCTGGGCAGGGAACACTGAAGCTTTCTTT	CASSYIWAGNTEAFF	15	TRBJ1-1	many	NA	TRBV6-5
TGCGCCAGCAGCGGGGGACAGGCGAGCTCTGGAAACACCATATATTTT	CASSGGQASSGNTIYF	16	TRBJ1-3	NA	TRBD1	TRBV5-1
TGCGCCAGCAGTTTGAAGGGGGGGGCTGACACTGAAGCTTTCTTT	CASSLKGGADTEAFF	15	TRBJ1-1	many	NA	TRBV5-1
TGTGCCAGCAGCCACCGCAGGGCCCGGGGGATACAAGAGACCCAGTACTTC	CASSHRRARGIQETQYF	17	TRBJ2-5	many	NA	TRBV7-2
TGTGCCACCAGTGATTTAAGGGATAACAATGAGCAGTTCTTC	CATSDLRDNNEQFF	14	TRBJ2-1	few	NA	TRBV24-1
TGCGCCAGCAGCTTGGCCAGCGGGGACGAGCAGTACTTC	CASSLASGDEQYF	13	TRBJ2-7	many	TRBD2	TRBV5-1
TGCAGCGTTGGGGGGGGGGCCTACAATGAGCAGTTCTTC	CSVGGGAYNEQFF	13	TRBJ2-1	many	TRBD2	TRBV29-1
TGTGCCAGCAGCCCATCCTTGGCCTCTGGGGCCAACGTCCTGACTTTC	CASSPSLASGANVLTF	16	TRBJ2-6	many	NA	TRBV7-8
TGTGCCACCAGGGCCCTTACGAACACTGAAGCTTTCTTT	CATRALTNTEAFF	13	TRBJ1-1	many	NA	TRBV24-1
TGTGCCAGCAGTTTAGGGCTGATAAGCAATGAGCAGCTCTTC	CASSLGLISNEQLF	14	TRBJ2-1	NA	NA	TRBV12-3/TRBV12-4
TGTGCCAGTAAAATTTCGACAGGGTTCCCTAATCAGCCCCAGCATTTT	CASKISTGFPNQPQHF	16	TRBJ1-5	many	TRBD1	TRBV19
TGCGCCAGCAGCCAAGGCCGTCAAGGAAATCAGCCCCAGCATTTT	CASSQGRQGNQPQHF	15	TRBJ1-5	NA	NA	TRBV4-1
TGTGCCAGCAGCTTAGAAGGGGATCAGCCCCAGCATTTT	CASSLEGDQPQHF	13	TRBJ1-5	many	NA	TRBV7-9
TGCAGCGTTGCAACAGGGGTGAGGAGCACCGGGGAGCTGTTTTTT	CSVATGVRSTGELFF	15	TRBJ2-2	NA	TRBD1	TRBV29-1
TGCGCTAGCAGGAGGGATCTTGATGAAAAACTGTTTTTT	CASRRDLDEKLFF	13	TRBJ1-4	once	NA	TRBV10-1
TGTGCCAGCAGCTTATGGTCCGAGGAGACCCAGTACTTC	CASSLWSEETQYF	13	TRBJ2-5	many	NA	TRBV7-2
TGTGCCAGCAGTGAAGGGGCAGGGGCGAACACTGAAGCTTTCTTT	CASSEGAGANTEAFF	15	TRBJ1-1	many	NA	TRBV6-1
TGTGCCAGCAGCTCGGACAGGGACACAGATACGCAGTATTTT	CASSSDRDTDTQYF	14	TRBJ2-3	many	TRBD1	TRBV7-9
TGCAGCGTTGAAAAGGCAGGGGATGGCTACACCTTC	CSVEKAGDGYTF	12	TRBJ1-2	many	NA	TRBV29-1
TGTGCCAGCAGTTTTAGGGCATCATACGAGGGGTACGAGCAGTACTTC	CASSFRASYEGYEQYF	16	TRBJ2-7	many	NA	TRBV12-3/TRBV12-4
TGTGCCAGCAGCCGGGACAGGGTTAATTCACCCCTCCACTTT	CASSRDRVNSPLHF	14	TRBJ1-6	NA	TRBD1	TRBV13
TGTACCAGCAGCACCCCGCGGGGGGTTGCGATCACTGAGCAGTTCTTC	CTSSTPRGVAITEQFF	16	TRBJ2-1	once	TRBD2	TRBV6-6
TGTGCCAGCTCACCGAGTTATAGCAATCAGCCCCAGCATTTT	CASSPSYSNQPQHF	14	TRBJ1-5	NA	NA	TRBV18
TGTGCCAGCAGGGCAGGGGATCGTGGCCACACCTTC	CASRAGDRGHTF	12	TRBJ1-2	once	NA	TRBV6-5
TGTGCCAGTAGTCCCACTCGGACAGGGCATTCCTACAATGAGCAGTTCTTC	CASSPTRTGHSYNEQFF	17	TRBJ2-1	many	TRBD1	TRBV19
TGTGCCAGCAGCTTAACGTCCTCGAACAGGGGAGATGGCTACACCTTC	CASSLTSSNRGDGYTF	16	TRBJ1-2	many	TRBD1	TRBV7-3
TGTGCCAGCAGCCCCACAAGAATCAGCTACGAGCAGTACTTC	CASSPTRISYEQYF	14	TRBJ2-7	many	NA	TRBV3-1
TGCGCCAGCAGTCACCCGGGACAGGGGCACGGCTACACCTTC	CASSHPGQGHGYTF	14	TRBJ1-2	NA	TRBD1	TRBV5-1
TGTGCCAGCAGCAAAACAGGGATGAATCAGCCCCAGCATTTT	CASSKTGMNQPQHF	14	TRBJ1-5	many	NA	TRBV12-3/TRBV12-4
TGTGCCACCAGCAGAGCCCTGGCGGGGGCCCTAGGGACCCAGTACTTC	CATSRALAGALGTQYF	16	TRBJ2-5	NA	NA	TRBV15
TGTGCCAGCAGTTACCGTCTAGCGGGGGAGCTGTTTTTT	CASSYRLAGELFF	13	TRBJ2-2	many	NA	TRBV6-5
TGTGCCAGCAGCGGGACAGGCGGACTTGTCAAGTACTTC	CASSGTGGLVKYF	13	TRBJ2-7	many	TRBD1	TRBV6-1
TGTGCCAGCAGTTACGGAGCGGCGGTTGAAAAACTGTTTTTT	CASSYGAAVEKLFF	14	TRBJ1-4	many	NA	TRBV6-5
TGTGCCAGCAGCCGATGGAGCAATCAGCCCCAGCATTTT	CASSRWSNQPQHF	13	TRBJ1-5	many	NA	TRBV11-2
TGTGCCAGCAGAGTCAAAGACACCACGAACACCGGGGAGCTGTTTTTT	CASRVKDTTNTGELFF	16	TRBJ2-2	many	NA	TRBV14
TGTGCCAGCAGTTACTCGAATGGCAGGTTGAACACTGAAGCTTTCTTT	CASSYSNGRLNTEAFF	16	TRBJ1-1	many	NA	TRBV6-5
TGTGCCAGCATGACCGAGAACTATGGCTACACCTTC	CASMTENYGYTF	12	TRBJ1-2	many	NA	TRBV7-9
TGTGCCACCGCCCAGGCGGACGGATACTACGAGCAGTACTTC	CATAQADGYYEQYF	14	TRBJ2-7	many	NA	TRBV5-4
TGTGCCAGCAGTTTGACTAGCGGGGGGGCAGAGACCCAGTACTTC	CASSLTSGGAETQYF	15	TRBJ2-5	NA	TRBD2	TRBV12-3/TRBV12-4
TGTGCCTGGACTTTCTCGGGCCAGGGAGGTTCACCCCTCCACTTT	CAWTFSGQGGSPLHF	15	TRBJ1-6	once	NA	TRBV30
TGTGCCAGCAGCCCGCCGCGGGGCACAGATACGCAGTATTTT	CASSPPRGTDTQYF	14	TRBJ2-3	many	NA	TRBV7-9
TGTGCCAGCAGTCCCCCGGGGTTCCAGCCCCAGCATTTT	CASSPPGFQPQHF	13	TRBJ1-5	many	NA	TRBV12-3/TRBV12-4
TGCGCCAGCAGCCCGCTAACCGGGACGGGCGGGCAGTACTTC	CASSPLTGTGGQYF	14	TRBJ2-7	NA	NA	TRBV5-1
TGTGCCAGCAGCCGGGGGACAGGGTTTGAGCAGTACTTC	CASSRGTGFEQYF	13	TRBJ2-7	many	TRBD1	TRBV7-3
TGTGCCAGCTCACCGGGATCTAGCAATGAGCAGTTCTTC	CASSPGSSNEQFF	13	TRBJ2-1	many	NA	TRBV18
TGTGCCAGCAGTTACGCGGCGGGACGTTATAGCAATCAGCCCCAGCATTTT	CASSYAAGRYSNQPQHF	17	TRBJ1-5	NA	NA	TRBV6-6
TGTGCCAGCAGCCCTACCCAGGGGGTCATGGGGACTGAAGCTTTCTTT	CASSPTQGVMGTEAFF	16	TRBJ1-1	many	TRBD1	TRBV7-3
TGCAGTGCTAGAGATCCAGGGTATGGGACAAACACCGGGGAGCTGTTTTTT	CSARDPGYGTNTGELFF	17	TRBJ2-2	many	NA	TRBV20-1
TGCAGCGTGGATACAGGTTCCGCTGAAGCTTTCTTT	CSVDTGSAEAFF	12	TRBJ1-1	NA	NA	TRBV29-1